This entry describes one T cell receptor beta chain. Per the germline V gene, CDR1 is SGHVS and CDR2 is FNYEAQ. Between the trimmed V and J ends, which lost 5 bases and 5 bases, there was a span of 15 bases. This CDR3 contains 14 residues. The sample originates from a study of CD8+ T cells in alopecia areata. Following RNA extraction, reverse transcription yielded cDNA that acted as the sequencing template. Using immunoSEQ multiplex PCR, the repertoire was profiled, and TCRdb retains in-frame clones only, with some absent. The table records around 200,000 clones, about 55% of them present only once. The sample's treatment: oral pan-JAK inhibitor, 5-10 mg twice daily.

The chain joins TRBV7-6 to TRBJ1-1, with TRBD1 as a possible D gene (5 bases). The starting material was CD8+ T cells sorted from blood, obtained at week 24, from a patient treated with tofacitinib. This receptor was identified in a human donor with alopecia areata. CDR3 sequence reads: CASSPGAKGTEAFF. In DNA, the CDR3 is TGTGCCAGCAGCCCCGGGGCCAAGGGAACTGAAGCTTTCTTT.